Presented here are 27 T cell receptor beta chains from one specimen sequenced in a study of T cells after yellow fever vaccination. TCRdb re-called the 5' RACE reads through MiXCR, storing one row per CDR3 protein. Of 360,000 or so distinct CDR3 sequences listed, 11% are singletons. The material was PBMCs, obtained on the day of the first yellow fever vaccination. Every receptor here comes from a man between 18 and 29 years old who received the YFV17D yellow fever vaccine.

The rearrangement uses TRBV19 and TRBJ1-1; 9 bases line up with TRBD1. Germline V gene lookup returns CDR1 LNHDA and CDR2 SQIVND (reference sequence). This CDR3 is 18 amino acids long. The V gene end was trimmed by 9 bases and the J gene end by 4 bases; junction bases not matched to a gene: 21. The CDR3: CASLSKQGAMSGFTEAFF. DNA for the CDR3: TGTGCCAGCCTATCTAAACAGGGGGCGATGAGTGGATTCACTGAAGCTTTCTTT.

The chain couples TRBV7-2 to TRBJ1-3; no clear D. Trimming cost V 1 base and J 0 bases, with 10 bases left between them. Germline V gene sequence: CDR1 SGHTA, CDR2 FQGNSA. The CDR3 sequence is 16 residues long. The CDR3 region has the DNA TGTGCCAGCAGCTTAGGTCAGCTTCGCTCTGGAAACACCATATATTTT. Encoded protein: CASSLGQLRSGNTIYF. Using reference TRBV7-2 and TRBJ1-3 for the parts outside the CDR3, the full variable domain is GAGVSQSPSNKVTEKGKDVELRCDPISGHTALYWYRQSLGQGLEFLIYFQGNSAPDKSGLPSDRFSAERTGGSVSTLTIQRTQQEDSAVYLCASSLGQLRSGNTIYFGEGSWLTVV.

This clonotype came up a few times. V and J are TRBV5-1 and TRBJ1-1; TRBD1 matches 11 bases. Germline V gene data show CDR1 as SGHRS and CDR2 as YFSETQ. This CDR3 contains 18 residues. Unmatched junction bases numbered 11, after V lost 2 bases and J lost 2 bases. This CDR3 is CASSFGQGATMFNTEAFF. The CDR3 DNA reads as TGCGCCAGCAGCTTCGGACAGGGGGCGACCATGTTTAACACTGAAGCTTTCTTT. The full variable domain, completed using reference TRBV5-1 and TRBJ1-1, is KAGVTQTPRYLIKTRGQQVTLSCSPISGHRSVSWYQQTPGQGLQFLFEYFSETQRNKGNFPGRFSGRQFSNSRSEMNVSTLELGDSALYLCASSFGQGATMFNTEAFFGQGTRLTVV.

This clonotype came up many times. Written as DNA, the CDR3 is TGTGCCAGCACCCTCGGGCAGGGGGCCGGGGAGCAGTACTTC. Translating gives CASTLGQGAGEQYF. The chain uses TRBV12-3 or TRBV12-4 and TRBJ2-7, with 8 bases lining up with TRBD1. This CDR3 is built from 14 residues. With 7 bases clipped from V and 7 bases from J, the junction kept 12 bases outside the gene matches.

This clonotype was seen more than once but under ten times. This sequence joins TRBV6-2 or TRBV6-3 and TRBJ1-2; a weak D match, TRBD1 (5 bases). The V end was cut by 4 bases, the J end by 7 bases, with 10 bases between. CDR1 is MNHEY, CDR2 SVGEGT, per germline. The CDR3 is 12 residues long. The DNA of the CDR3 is TGTGCCAGCAGTTCCGACAGCGCTGGCTACACCTTC. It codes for CASSSDSAGYTF.

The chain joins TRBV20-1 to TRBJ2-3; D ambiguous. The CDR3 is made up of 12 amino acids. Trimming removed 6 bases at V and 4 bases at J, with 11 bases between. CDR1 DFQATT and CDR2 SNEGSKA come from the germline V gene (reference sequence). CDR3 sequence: CSAISDADTQYF. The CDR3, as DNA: TGCAGTGCAATATCGGACGCAGATACGCAGTATTTT.

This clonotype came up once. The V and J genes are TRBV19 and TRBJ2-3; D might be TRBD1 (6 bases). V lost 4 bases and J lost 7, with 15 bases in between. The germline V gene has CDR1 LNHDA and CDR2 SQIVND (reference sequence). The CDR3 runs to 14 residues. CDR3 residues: CASSSGQPGYTQYF. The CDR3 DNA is TGTGCCAGTAGTAGCGGACAGCCGGGCTATACGCAGTATTTT.

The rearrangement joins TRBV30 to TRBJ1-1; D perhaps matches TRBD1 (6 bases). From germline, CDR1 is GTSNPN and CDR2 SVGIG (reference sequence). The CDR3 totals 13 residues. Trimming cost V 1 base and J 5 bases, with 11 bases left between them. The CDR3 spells CAWSEGGGTEAFF. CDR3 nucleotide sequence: TGTGCCTGGAGTGAGGGGGGGGGAACTGAAGCTTTCTTT.

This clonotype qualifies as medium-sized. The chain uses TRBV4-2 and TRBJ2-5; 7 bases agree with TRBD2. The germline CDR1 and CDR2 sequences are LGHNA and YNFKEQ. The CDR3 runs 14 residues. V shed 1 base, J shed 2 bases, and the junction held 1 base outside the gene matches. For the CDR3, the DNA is TGTGCCAGCAGCCAAGGACTAGCTCAAGAGACCCAGTACTTC. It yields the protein CASSQGLAQETQYF.

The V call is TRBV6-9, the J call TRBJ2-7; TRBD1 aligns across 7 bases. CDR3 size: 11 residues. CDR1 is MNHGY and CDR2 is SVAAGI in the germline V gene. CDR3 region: CASSYVPGQCV. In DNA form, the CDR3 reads TGTGCCAGCAGTTATGTCCCGGGACAGTGCGTC.

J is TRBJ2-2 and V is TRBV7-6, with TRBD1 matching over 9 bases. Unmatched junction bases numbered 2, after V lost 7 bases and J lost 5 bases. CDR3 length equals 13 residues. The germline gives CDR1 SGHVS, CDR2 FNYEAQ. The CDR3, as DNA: TGTGCCAGCACCGGGACAGGGACCGGGGAGCTGTTTTTT. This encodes CASTGTGTGELFF.

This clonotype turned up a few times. The CDR3 sequence is CASSLTGQYNSPLHF. The CDR3 nucleotides read TGTGCCAGCAGCTTGACAGGGCAATATAATTCACCCCTCCACTTT. The J gene is TRBJ1-6, the V gene TRBV7-9, with 7 bases aligning to TRBD1. The CDR3 sequence is 15 residues long. CDR1 and CDR2 (germline): SEHNR, FQNEAQ (reference sequence). V was clipped by 3 bases and J by 4 bases; unmatched bases: 3. The whole variable domain, filled in from reference TRBV7-9 and TRBJ1-6, reads DTGVSQNPRHKITKRGQNVTFRCDPISEHNRLYWYRQTLGQGPEFLTYFQNEAQLEKSRLLSDRFSAERPKGSFSTLEIQRTEQGDSAMYLCASSLTGQYNSPLHFGNGTRLTVT.

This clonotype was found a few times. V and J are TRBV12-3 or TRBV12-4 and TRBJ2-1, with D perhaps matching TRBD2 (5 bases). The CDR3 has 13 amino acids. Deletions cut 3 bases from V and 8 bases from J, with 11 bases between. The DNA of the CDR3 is TGTGCCAGCAGTTTTGCCGCTAGCTATGAGCAGTTCTTC. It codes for CASSFAASYEQFF.

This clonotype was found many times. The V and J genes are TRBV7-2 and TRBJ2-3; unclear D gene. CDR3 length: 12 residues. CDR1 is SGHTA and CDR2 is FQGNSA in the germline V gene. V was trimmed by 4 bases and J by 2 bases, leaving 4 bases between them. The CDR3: CASSSYTDTQYF. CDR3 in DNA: TGTGCCAGCAGCTCCTACACAGATACGCAGTATTTT.

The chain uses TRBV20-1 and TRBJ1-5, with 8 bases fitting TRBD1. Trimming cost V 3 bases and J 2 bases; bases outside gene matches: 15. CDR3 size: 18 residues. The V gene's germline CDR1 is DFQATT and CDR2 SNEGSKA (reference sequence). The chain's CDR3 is CSASNLGRGPRGNQPQHF. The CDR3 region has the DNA TGCAGTGCTAGTAATCTGGGCAGGGGGCCGAGAGGCAATCAGCCCCAGCATTTT.

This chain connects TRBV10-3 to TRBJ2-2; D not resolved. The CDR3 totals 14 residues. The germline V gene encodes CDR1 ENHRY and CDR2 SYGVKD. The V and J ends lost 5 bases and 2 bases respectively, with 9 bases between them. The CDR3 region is CAISLKINTGELFF. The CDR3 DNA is TGTGCCATCAGTCTTAAGATAAACACCGGGGAGCTGTTTTTT.

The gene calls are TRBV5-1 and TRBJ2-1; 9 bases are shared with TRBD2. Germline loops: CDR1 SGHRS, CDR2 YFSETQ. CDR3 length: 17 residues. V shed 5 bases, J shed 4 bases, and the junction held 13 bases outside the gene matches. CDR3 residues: CASRKEAFSGGYNEQFF. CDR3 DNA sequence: TGCGCCAGCAGGAAAGAGGCCTTTAGCGGGGGATACAATGAGCAGTTCTTC.

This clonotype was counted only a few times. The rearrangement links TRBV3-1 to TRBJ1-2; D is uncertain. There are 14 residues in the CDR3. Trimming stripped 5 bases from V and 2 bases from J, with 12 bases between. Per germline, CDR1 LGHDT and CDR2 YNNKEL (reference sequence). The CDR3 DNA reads TGTGCCAGCAGCTTCACCGGGAGGAACTATGGCTACACCTTC. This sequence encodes CASSFTGRNYGYTF. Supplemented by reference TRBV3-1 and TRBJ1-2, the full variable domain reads DTAVSQTPKYLVTQMGNDKSIKCEQNLGHDTMYWYKQDSKKFLKIMFSYNNKELIINETVPNRFSPKSPDKAHLNLHINSLELGDSAVYFCASSFTGRNYGYTFGSGTRLTVV.

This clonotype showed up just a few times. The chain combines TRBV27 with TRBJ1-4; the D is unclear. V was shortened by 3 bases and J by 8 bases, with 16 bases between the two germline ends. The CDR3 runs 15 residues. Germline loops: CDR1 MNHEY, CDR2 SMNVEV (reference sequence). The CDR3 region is CASSFQSLPIEKLFF. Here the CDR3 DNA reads TGTGCCAGCAGTTTCCAGTCCCTCCCGATAGAAAAACTGTTTTTT.

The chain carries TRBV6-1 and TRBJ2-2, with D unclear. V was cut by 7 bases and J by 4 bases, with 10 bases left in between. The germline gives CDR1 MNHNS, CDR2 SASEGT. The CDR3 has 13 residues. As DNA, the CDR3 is TGTGCCAGCATCTTCGACCTCACCGGGGAGCTGTTTTTT. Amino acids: CASIFDLTGELFF.

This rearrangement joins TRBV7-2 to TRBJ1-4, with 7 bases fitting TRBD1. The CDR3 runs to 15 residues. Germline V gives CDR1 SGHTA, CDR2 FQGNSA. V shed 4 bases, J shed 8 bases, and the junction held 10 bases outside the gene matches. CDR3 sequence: CASSSGGQGAEKLFF. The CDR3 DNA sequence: TGTGCCAGCAGCTCAGGGGGGCAGGGAGCGGAAAAACTGTTTTTT.

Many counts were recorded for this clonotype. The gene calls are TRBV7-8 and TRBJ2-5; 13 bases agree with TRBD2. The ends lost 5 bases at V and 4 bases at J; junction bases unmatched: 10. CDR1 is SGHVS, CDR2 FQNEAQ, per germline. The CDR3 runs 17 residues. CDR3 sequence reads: CASSILQGLAGVETQYF. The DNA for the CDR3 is TGTGCCAGCAGCATACTCCAAGGACTAGCGGGGGTAGAGACCCAGTACTTC. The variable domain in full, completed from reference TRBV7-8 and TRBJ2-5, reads GAGVSQSPRYKVAKRGQDVALRCDPISGHVSLFWYQQALGQGPEFLTYFQNEAQLDKSGLPSDRFFAERPEGSVSTLKIQRTQQEDSAVYLCASSILQGLAGVETQYFGPGTRLLVL.

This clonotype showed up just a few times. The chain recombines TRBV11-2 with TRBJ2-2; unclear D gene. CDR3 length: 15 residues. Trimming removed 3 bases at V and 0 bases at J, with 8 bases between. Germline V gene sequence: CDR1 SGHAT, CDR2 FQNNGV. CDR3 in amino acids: CASSLRVPNTGELFF. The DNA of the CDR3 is TGTGCCAGCAGCTTGCGCGTCCCGAACACCGGGGAGCTGTTTTTT. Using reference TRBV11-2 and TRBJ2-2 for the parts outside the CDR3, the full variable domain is EAGVAQSPRYKIIEKRQSVAFWCNPISGHATLYWYQQILGQGPKLLIQFQNNGVVDDSQLPKDRFSAERLKGVDSTLKIQPAKLEDSAVYLCASSLRVPNTGELFFGEGSRLTVL.

In DNA form, the CDR3 reads TGTGCCAGCAGCCCCCGCGCCGGACTAGCGGGAGATACGCAGTATTTT. Its translation is CASSPRAGLAGDTQYF. J is TRBJ2-3 and V is TRBV7-7; TRBD2 agrees at 11 bases. Per the germline V gene, CDR1 is SSHAT and CDR2 is FNYEAQ (reference sequence). V was pared by 5 bases and J by 5 bases, with 9 bases of the junction left unmatched. The CDR3 is 16 residues long.

This CDR3 reads CASSKNRDWQETQYF. The CDR3 region has the DNA TGTGCCAGCAGTAAAAACAGGGACTGGCAAGAGACCCAGTACTTC. The V call is TRBV6-1, the J call TRBJ2-5; TRBD1 or TRBD2 may be the D gene (6 bases each). The germline CDR1 and CDR2 sequences are MNHNS and SASEGT. V lost 5 bases and J lost 2, with 15 bases in between. The CDR3 has 15 amino acids.

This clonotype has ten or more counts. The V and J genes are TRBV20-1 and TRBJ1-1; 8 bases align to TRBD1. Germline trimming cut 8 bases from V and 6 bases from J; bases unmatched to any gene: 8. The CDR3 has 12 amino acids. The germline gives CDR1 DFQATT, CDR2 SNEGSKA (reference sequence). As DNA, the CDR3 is TGCAGTATGAATGACAGGGGCGCTGAAGCTTTCTTT. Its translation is CSMNDRGAEAFF.

CDR3 loop: CSAAPGPTFPQHF. In nucleotides, the CDR3 is TGCAGTGCCGCGCCGGGACCCACTTTTCCCCAGCATTTT. The chain joins TRBV20-1 to TRBJ1-5, with a weak D call TRBD1 (5 bases). Per the germline V gene, CDR1 is DFQATT and CDR2 is SNEGSKA (reference sequence). CDR3 length equals 13 residues. Trimming pared 6 bases from V and 10 bases from J, leaving 19 bases between.